The 10 T cell receptor beta chains listed next were all sequenced from one sample in a study of early T cells in non-severe SARS-CoV-2 infection. TCRdb analysed the 5' RACE reads with MiXCR anew, one entry per CDR3 protein. The sample consists of 50,000 to 60,000 distinct CDR3 sequences, roughly 7.7% of them appearing once. The sequenced sample consisted of whole blood. These receptor sequences come from an adult who was a healthcare worker with PCR-confirmed SARS-CoV-2 infection or an uninfected control (not recorded which).

This clonotype was recorded at least ten times. The V call is TRBV20-1, the J call TRBJ2-1, with TRBD2 matching 13 bases. CDR1 is DFQATT and CDR2 is SNEGSKA in the germline V gene (reference sequence). There are 17 residues in the CDR3. In DNA form, the CDR3 reads TGCAGGCCCCTGGGACAGGGGGGACTAGCGGGGTACAATGAGCAGTTCTTC. It translates to CRPLGQGGLAGYNEQFF.

This clonotype showed up many times. The rearrangement uses TRBV27 and TRBJ2-7; D gene uncertain. V lost 3 bases and J 0 bases, leaving 9 bases between the germline ends. Germline CDR1 reads MNHEY; CDR2 reads SMNVEV (reference sequence). CDR3 size: 14 residues. Here the CDR3 reads CASSFGSSSYEQYF. The CDR3 DNA is TGTGCCAGCAGTTTCGGCAGTAGCTCCTACGAGCAGTACTTC.

The table lists this clonotype with many counts. The chain employs TRBV7-9 and TRBJ1-2; D unresolved. Between the trimmed V and J ends, which lost 5 bases and 4 bases, there was a span of 11 bases. This CDR3 contains 13 residues. Germline loops: CDR1 SEHNR, CDR2 FQNEAQ (reference sequence). The CDR3 spells CASSDQAPYGYTF. The CDR3 coding sequence is TGTGCCAGCAGCGATCAGGCTCCCTATGGCTACACCTTC. Drawing the rest from reference TRBV7-9 and TRBJ1-2, the complete variable domain is DTGVSQNPRHKITKRGQNVTFRCDPISEHNRLYWYRQTLGQGPEFLTYFQNEAQLEKSRLLSDRFSAERPKGSFSTLEIQRTEQGDSAMYLCASSDQAPYGYTFGSGTRLTVV.

This clonotype was seen ten or more times. The chain employs TRBV28 and TRBJ2-6; no definite D call. V lost 5 bases to trimming and J lost 4 bases, with 9 bases between them. In germline, CDR1 is MDHEN, CDR2 SYDVKM. The CDR3 covers 14 residues. The CDR3 reads CASSKLEGANVLTF. CDR3 DNA: TGTGCCAGCAGTAAGCTTGAGGGGGCCAACGTCCTGACTTTC. Variable domain in full (rest from reference TRBV28 and TRBJ2-6): DVKVTQSSRYLVKRTGEKVFLECVQDMDHENMFWYRQDPGLGLRLIYFSYDVKMKEKGDIPEGYSVSREKKERFSLILESASTNQTSMYLCASSKLEGANVLTFGAGSRLTVL.

This clonotype was counted many times. CDR3 amino acids: CASREQRGKRREQYF. The CDR3 DNA sequence: TGTGCCAGCAGGGAGCAGCGGGGGAAAAGAAGGGAGCAGTACTTC. V gene TRBV11-2 combines with J gene TRBJ2-7; 8 bases fit TRBD2. The trim removed 6 bases at V and 7 bases at J, leaving 14 bases unmatched. The CDR3 runs to 15 residues. Germline CDR1 reads SGHAT; CDR2 reads FQNNGV. The complete variable domain, with remaining parts taken from reference TRBV11-2 and TRBJ2-7, reads EAGVAQSPRYKIIEKRQSVAFWCNPISGHATLYWYQQILGQGPKLLIQFQNNGVVDDSQLPKDRFSAERLKGVDSTLKIQPAKLEDSAVYLCASREQRGKRREQYFGPGTRLTVT.

The sample holds many counts of this clonotype. The V gene is TRBV5-1, the J gene TRBJ2-3; TRBD2 is a possible D gene (6 bases). The V gene lost 4 bases and the J gene lost 4 bases, with 13 bases spanning the gap. This CDR3 region has 14 residues. In germline, CDR1 is SGHRS, CDR2 YFSETQ. The CDR3 protein is CASSANLASDTQYF. The CDR3 nucleotides are TGCGCCAGCAGCGCCAATCTAGCGTCAGATACGCAGTATTTT.

To note about this clonotype: A junction boundary mismatches the germline segment, possibly from a read error. The V and J genes are TRBV7-8 and TRBJ2-5; no clear D. Germline CDR1 reads SGHVS; CDR2 reads FQNEAQ. The CDR3 has 10 residues. CDR3 protein: CASSLPQSQF. In nucleotides, the CDR3 is TGTGCCAGCAGCTTACCACAGTCCCAATTC.

This clonotype was recorded many times. This chain links TRBV28 with TRBJ2-3, with D possibly matching TRBD2 (5 bases). V gave up 6 bases and J gave up 3 bases, with 19 bases separating them. CDR3 length: 16 amino acids. CDR1 is MDHEN, CDR2 SYDVKM, per germline. CDR3 residues: CASSLGKRPPTDTQYF. The DNA of the CDR3 is TGTGCCAGCAGCCTCGGGAAGCGGCCCCCTACAGATACGCAGTATTTT.

This clonotype was detected only a few times. CDR3: CASSLRGIDEQYF. The DNA of the CDR3 is TGTGCCAGCAGCTTGAGGGGTATAGACGAGCAGTACTTC. The chain joins TRBV7-9 to TRBJ2-7, with D perhaps matching TRBD1 or TRBD2 (5 bases each). The CDR3 spans 13 residues. CDR1 is SEHNR and CDR2 is FQNEAQ in the germline V gene (reference sequence). The V end lost 3 bases, the J end lost 5 bases, and 11 bases lay between the germline ends.

By share, this clonotype ranks as medium-sized (0.01 to 0.1%). Compared with germline, one end of the junction differs, possibly owing to a read error. The gene calls are TRBV7-2 and TRBJ2-1, with 10 bases that match TRBD2. The CDR3 contains 15 residues. Germline-derived CDR1 and CDR2 are SGHTA and FQGNSA. Written as DNA, the CDR3 is TGTGCCAGCAGTTCCAGCCCTTCGGCTAGCGGGAGTAGGATCTTC. Protein sequence: CASSSSPSASGSRIF.